The text below deals with one T cell receptor (beta chain). What it binds is unknown. The data originate from a study of OX40 agonist ivuxolimab in advanced cancers. Findings of the study overall: Also showing low normalized T-cell clonal expansion were some of the nonresponders.

Patients were ruled out by autoimmune disease history or systemic immunosuppression. TCRdb's table, derived via immunoSEQ multiplex PCR, lists solely in-frame clones and lacks some. In the table there are 65,000 to 100,000 clones, 85% to 90% of which are singletons. Germline loops: CDR1 GTSNPN, CDR2 SVGIG (reference sequence). The V gene lost 4 bases and the J gene lost 2 bases, with 5 bases spanning the gap. CDR3 size: 12 residues. The genes are TRBV30 and TRBJ1-4; D remains unclear. The sequence came from an adult with an advanced solid tumor such as melanoma, head and neck, liver or kidney cancer. Here the sequenced sample was CD4+ or CD8+ T cells sorted from blood, taken in a trial of the OX40 agonist ivuxolimab. In DNA, the CDR3 is TGTGCCTGGACAGTTACTAATGAAAAACTGTTTTTT. Translation: CAWTVTNEKLFF.